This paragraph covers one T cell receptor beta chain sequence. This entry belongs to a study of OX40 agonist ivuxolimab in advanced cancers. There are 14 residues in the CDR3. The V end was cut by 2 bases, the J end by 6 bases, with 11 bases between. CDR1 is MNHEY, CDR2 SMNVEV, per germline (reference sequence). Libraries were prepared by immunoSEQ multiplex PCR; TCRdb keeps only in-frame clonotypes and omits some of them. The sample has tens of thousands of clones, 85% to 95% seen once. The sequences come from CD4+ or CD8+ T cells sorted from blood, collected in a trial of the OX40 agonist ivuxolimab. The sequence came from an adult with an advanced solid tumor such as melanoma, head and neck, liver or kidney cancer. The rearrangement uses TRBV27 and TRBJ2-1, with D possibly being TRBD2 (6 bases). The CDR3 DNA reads TGTGCCAGCAGTTTAGGAACCGGGGGCAATGAGCAGTTCTTC. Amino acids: CASSLGTGGNEQFF.